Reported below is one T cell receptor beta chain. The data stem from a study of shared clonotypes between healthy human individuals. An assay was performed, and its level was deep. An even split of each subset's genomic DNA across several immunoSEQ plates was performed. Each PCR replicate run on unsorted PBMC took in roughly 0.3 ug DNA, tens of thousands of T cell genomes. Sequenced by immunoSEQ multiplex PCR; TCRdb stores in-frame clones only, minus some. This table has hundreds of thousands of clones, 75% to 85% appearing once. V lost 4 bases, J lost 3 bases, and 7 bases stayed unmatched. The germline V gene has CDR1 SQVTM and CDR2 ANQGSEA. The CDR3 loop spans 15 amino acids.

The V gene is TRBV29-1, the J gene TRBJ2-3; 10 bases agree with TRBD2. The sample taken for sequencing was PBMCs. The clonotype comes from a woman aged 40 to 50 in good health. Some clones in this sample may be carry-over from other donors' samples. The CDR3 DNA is TGCAGCGTTGGGGCTAGCGGGAGTAAGACAGATACGCAGTATTTT. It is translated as CSVGASGSKTDTQYF.